One sample yielded the 6 T cell receptor beta chains listed below, sequenced in a study of identical twins. TCRdb reanalysed the 5' RACE reads using MiXCR and keeps one entry per CDR3 protein. The sample includes about 240,000 distinct CDR3 sequences, about 10% of them seen just once. Input material: memory T cells sorted from blood. These receptor sequences come from a man aged 50 or older in good health.

The table lists this clonotype with many counts. The V and J genes are TRBV5-1 and TRBJ1-1, with 8 bases fitting TRBD1. In germline, CDR1 is SGHRS, CDR2 YFSETQ. The trim removed 4 bases at V and 7 bases at J, leaving 9 bases unmatched. This CDR3 spans 14 amino acids. The CDR3 loop reads CASSLRQGRNEAFF. The CDR3 DNA reads as TGCGCCAGCAGCCTTCGACAGGGGAGGAATGAAGCTTTCTTT.

This clonotype was seen ten or more times. The chain combines TRBV29-1 with TRBJ2-6; a possible D gene is TRBD1 (6 bases). The ends were cut back, 4 bases at V and 1 base at J, with 11 bases in the middle. The CDR3 contains 15 residues. CDR1 and CDR2 (germline): SQVTM, ANQGSEA. The CDR3 here is CSVAGQTSGANVLTF. The CDR3 bases are TGCAGCGTTGCTGGACAGACTTCTGGGGCCAACGTCCTGACTTTC. Looking up the rest from reference TRBV29-1 and TRBJ2-6 gives the full variable domain: SAVISQKPSRDICQRGTSLTIQCQVDSQVTMMFWYRQQPGQSLTLIATANQGSEATYESGFVIDKFPISRPNLTFSTLTVSNMSPEDSSIYLCSVAGQTSGANVLTFGAGSRLTVL.

This clonotype was detected many times. This sequence joins TRBV11-2 and TRBJ2-2; D is possibly TRBD1 (5 bases). Germline-derived CDR1 and CDR2 are SGHAT and FQNNGV. The V end lost 2 bases, the J end lost 4 bases, and 8 bases lay between the germline ends. The CDR3 length is 14 residues. The CDR3 sequence is CASSLQGATGELFF. Written as DNA, the CDR3 is TGTGCCAGCAGCTTACAGGGCGCCACCGGGGAGCTGTTTTTT.

This clonotype turned up a few times. V usage is TRBV12-3 or TRBV12-4 and J usage is TRBJ2-1; maybe TRBD2 (5 bases). V was clipped by 3 bases and J by 6 bases, with 15 bases between them. The CDR3 length is 15 residues. CDR3 nucleotides: TGTGCCAGCAGTTTGATAGTAGGGAGTAGCAATGAGCAGTTCTTC. Residues: CASSLIVGSSNEQFF.

This clonotype showed up just a few times. This rearrangement joins TRBV14 to TRBJ2-5; unclear D gene. Germline CDR1 reads SGHDN; CDR2 reads FVKESK. The CDR3 totals 13 residues. Trimming took 1 base from V and 4 from J, leaving 7 bases between them. CDR3 in amino acids: CASSQGPRETQYF. As DNA, the CDR3 is TGTGCCAGCAGCCAAGGACCCCGAGAGACCCAGTACTTC.

This clonotype was counted between two and nine times. V and J are TRBV4-2 and TRBJ2-1; TRBD1 agrees at 9 bases. Germline CDR1 reads LGHNA; CDR2 reads YNFKEQ. The CDR3 length is 15 residues. After removal of 0 bases from V and 9 bases from J, the junction contained 6 bases not matched to a gene. The CDR3, as DNA: TGTGCCAGCAGCCAAGAACCCGGGACAGGGCTTGAGCAGTTCTTC. Translation gives CASSQEPGTGLEQFF.